This entry lists 8 T cell receptor beta chains sequenced from one sample in a study of T-cell memory formation after mild COVID-19 (dated by TCRdb to 2020 to 2023). The library was generated by 5' RACE. Sequencing relied on an Illumina NovaSeq 6000. Through fastp at Q25 and MiXCR, TCRdb rebuilt clones from the public reads, retaining in-frame beta chains. Records with the same CDR3 protein are collapsed into one entry carrying the most frequent genes and DNA. The sample table lists 430,000 or so distinct CDR3 sequences, nearly 25% of them with a count of one. Approximately 12% of the sample comes from the top ten. What was sequenced was PBMCs or a T cell subset sorted from them (not recorded which). These receptors were obtained from an adult woman who had mild COVID-19 (a few samples of this study predate the infection). The sample titles of this study are shuffled in the database, so cell type and time point are left out; the donor was told from shared clones.

The rearrangement joins TRBV9 to TRBJ2-1; possibly TRBD1 or TRBD2 for D (6 bases each). Trimming took off 2 bases at V and 3 bases at J, with 12 bases between the two ends. Germline CDR1 and CDR2: SGDLS and YYNGEE. The CDR3 runs 15 residues. The CDR3 DNA reads TGTGCCAGCAGCGTCGGGGGCCAACACTACAATGAGCAGTTCTTC. The encoded protein is CASSVGGQHYNEQFF.

This clonotype was counted at least ten times. V usage is TRBV12-3 or TRBV12-4 and J usage is TRBJ2-1, with 8 bases matching TRBD2. This CDR3 region has 14 residues. J gave up 6 bases and V 1 base, and 2 bases lay outside the gene matches. The CDR3 nucleotides are TGTGCCAGCAGTTTAGGGGGGACTAGCAATGAGCAGTTCTTC. Protein sequence: CASSLGGTSNEQFF.

This clonotype was found a few times. The chain recombines TRBV18 with TRBJ2-5; 7 bases line up with TRBD1. Germline V gene sequence: CDR1 KGHSH, CDR2 LQKENI. The length of the CDR3 is 15 residues. The junction had 4 bases not matched to a gene; V was cut back by 0 bases and J by 3 bases. CDR3 coding DNA: TGTGCCAGCTCACCACCGGGACAGCCTAAAGAGACCCAGTACTTC. Protein sequence: CASSPPGQPKETQYF.

This clonotype was picked up a small number of times. The genes are TRBV7-9 and TRBJ1-1; 7 nucleotides match TRBD1. The CDR3 covers 18 residues. Germline V gene lookup returns CDR1 SEHNR and CDR2 FQNEAQ (reference sequence). Trimming at V came to 1 base and at J to 0 bases, leaving 11 bases not matched to a gene. This chain's CDR3 is CASSLVYVAGGMNTEAFF. CDR3 coding DNA: TGTGCCAGCAGCTTAGTATACGTGGCAGGGGGGATGAACACTGAAGCTTTCTTT.

The rearrangement uses TRBV13 and TRBJ2-1; tentatively, D is TRBD1 (5 bases). Germline loops: CDR1 PRHDT, CDR2 FYEKMQ (reference sequence). The CDR3 extends over 12 amino acids. Trimming stripped 2 bases from V and 8 bases from J, with 7 bases between. CDR3 loop: CASSLLTDEQFF. The CDR3 nucleotides are TGTGCCAGCAGCTTATTGACAGATGAGCAGTTCTTC.

This clonotype has a handful of counts. V usage is TRBV5-1 and J usage is TRBJ1-1, with D uncertain. CDR1 is SGHRS and CDR2 is YFSETQ in the germline V gene. The CDR3 covers 13 residues. The V gene lost 0 bases and the J gene lost 5 bases, with 8 bases spanning the gap. The CDR3 region is CASSLDLGTEAFF. The CDR3 coding sequence is TGCGCCAGCAGCTTGGATCTGGGAACTGAAGCTTTCTTT.

The rearrangement uses TRBV5-1 and TRBJ1-4, with a tentative D call TRBD1 (6 bases). This CDR3 contains 15 residues. Trimming cost V 4 bases and J 7 bases, with 17 bases left between them. Per germline, CDR1 SGHRS and CDR2 YFSETQ. CDR3 loop: CASSVDRTTTEKLFF. Written as DNA, the CDR3 is TGCGCCAGCAGCGTAGACAGGACGACGACTGAAAAACTGTTTTTT.

DNA for the CDR3: TGTGCCAGCAGCTTGGCCTCAGGACAACCAACTAATGAAAAACTGTTTTTT. Translation: CASSLASGQPTNEKLFF. V usage is TRBV5-6 and J usage is TRBJ1-4; maybe TRBD1 (5 bases). V lost 0 bases to trimming and J lost 0 bases, with 12 bases between them. The germline gives CDR1 SGHDT, CDR2 YYEEEE. This CDR3 region has 17 residues.